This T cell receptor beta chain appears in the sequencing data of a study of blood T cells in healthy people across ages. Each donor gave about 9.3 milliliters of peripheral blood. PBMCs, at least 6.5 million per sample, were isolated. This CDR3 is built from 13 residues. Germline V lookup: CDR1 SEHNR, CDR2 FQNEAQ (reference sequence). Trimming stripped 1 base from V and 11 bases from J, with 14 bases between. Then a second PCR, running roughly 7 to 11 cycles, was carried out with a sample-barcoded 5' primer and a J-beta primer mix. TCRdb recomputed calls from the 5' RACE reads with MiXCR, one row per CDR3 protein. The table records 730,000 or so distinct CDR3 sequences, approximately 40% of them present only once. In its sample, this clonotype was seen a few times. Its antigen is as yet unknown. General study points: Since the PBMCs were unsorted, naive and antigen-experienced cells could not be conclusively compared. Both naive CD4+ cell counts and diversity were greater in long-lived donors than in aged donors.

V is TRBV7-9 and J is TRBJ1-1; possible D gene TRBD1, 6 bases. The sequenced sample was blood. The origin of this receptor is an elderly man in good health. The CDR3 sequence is CASSLEGGASAFF. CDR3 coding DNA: TGTGCCAGCAGCTTAGAAGGGGGGGCGAGTGCTTTCTTT.